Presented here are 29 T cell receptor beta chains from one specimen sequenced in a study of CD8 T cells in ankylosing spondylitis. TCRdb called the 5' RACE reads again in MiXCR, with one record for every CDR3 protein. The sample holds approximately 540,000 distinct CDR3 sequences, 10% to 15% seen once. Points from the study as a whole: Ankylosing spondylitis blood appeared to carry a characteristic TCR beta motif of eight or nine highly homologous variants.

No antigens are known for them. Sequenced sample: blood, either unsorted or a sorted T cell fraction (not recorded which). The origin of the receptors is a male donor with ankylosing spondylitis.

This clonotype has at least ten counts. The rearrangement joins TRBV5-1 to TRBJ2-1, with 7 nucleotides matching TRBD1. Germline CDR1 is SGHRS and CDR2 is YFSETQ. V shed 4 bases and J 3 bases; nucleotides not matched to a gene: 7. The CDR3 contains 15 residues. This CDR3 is CASSSSGTDYNEQFF. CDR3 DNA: TGCGCCAGCAGCAGTTCCGGGACAGACTACAATGAGCAGTTCTTC.

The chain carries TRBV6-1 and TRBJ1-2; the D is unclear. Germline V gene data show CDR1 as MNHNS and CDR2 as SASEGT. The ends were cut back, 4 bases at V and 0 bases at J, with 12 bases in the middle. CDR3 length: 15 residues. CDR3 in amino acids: CASSAYSDPNYGYTF. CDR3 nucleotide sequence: TGTGCCAGCAGTGCTTACAGCGATCCTAACTATGGCTACACCTTC.

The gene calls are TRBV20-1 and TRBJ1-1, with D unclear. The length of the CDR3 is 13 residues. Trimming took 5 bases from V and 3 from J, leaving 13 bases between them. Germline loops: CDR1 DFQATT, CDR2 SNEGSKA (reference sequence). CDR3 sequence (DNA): TGCAGTGCTGGCCCTACGCTGTACACTGAAGCTTTCTTT. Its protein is CSAGPTLYTEAFF.

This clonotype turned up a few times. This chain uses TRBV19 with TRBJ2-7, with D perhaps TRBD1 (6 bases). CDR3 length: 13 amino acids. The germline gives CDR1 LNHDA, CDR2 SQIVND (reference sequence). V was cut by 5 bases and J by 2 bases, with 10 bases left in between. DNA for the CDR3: TGTGCCAGTAGTGGACAGCGACCCTACGAGCAGTACTTC. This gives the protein CASSGQRPYEQYF.

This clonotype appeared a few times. CDR3 coding DNA: TGTGCCAGCAGTGAACAGGGGGATAGGACCCAGTACTTC. This encodes CASSEQGDRTQYF. The chain couples TRBV6-1 to TRBJ2-5; TRBD1 agrees at 7 bases. Germline loops: CDR1 MNHNS, CDR2 SASEGT. With V trimmed by 2 bases and J by 7 bases, 4 bases remained unmatched. The CDR3 is 13 amino acids.

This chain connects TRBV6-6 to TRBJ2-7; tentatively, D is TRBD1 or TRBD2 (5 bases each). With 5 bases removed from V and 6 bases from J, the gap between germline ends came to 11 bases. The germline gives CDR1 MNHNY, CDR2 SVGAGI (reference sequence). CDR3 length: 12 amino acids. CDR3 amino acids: CASSPVGVEQYF. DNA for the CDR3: TGTGCCAGCAGTCCGGTGGGGGTCGAGCAGTACTTC.

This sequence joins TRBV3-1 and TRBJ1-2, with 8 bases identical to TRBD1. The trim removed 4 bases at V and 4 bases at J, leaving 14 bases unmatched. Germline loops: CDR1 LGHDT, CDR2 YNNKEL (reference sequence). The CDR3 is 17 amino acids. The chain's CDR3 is CASSPDRTGRGGYGYTF. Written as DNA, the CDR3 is TGTGCCAGCAGCCCGGACCGGACAGGGAGGGGGGGCTATGGCTACACCTTC.

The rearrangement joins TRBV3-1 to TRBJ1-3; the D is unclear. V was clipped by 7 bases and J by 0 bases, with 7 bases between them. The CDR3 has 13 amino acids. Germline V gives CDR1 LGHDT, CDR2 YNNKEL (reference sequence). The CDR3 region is CASKIGSGNTIYF. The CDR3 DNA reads TGTGCCAGCAAGATAGGCTCTGGAAACACCATATATTTT.

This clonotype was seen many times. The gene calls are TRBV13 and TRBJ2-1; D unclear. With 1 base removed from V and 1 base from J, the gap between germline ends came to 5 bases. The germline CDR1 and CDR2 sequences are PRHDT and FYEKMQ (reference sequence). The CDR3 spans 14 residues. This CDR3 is CASSLERSYNEQFF. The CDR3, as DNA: TGTGCCAGCAGCTTAGAACGGTCCTACAATGAGCAGTTCTTC.

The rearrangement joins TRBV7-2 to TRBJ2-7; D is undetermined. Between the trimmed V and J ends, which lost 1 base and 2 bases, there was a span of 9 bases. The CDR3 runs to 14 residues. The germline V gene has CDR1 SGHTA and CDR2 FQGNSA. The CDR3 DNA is TGTGCCAGCAGCTTAGGTCACCTACCCTACGAGCAGTACTTC. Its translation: CASSLGHLPYEQYF.

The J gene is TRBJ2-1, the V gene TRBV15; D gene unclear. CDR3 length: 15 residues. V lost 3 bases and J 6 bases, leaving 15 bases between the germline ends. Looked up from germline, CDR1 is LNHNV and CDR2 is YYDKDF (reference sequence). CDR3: CATSSDRPWGNEQFF. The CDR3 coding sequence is TGTGCCACCAGCAGTGATCGGCCCTGGGGCAATGAGCAGTTCTTC.

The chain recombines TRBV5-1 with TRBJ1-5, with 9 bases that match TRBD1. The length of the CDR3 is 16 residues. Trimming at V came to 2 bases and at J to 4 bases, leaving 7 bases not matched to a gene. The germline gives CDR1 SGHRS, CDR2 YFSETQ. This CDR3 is CASSFGTGSLNQPQHF. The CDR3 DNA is TGCGCCAGCAGCTTTGGGACAGGGAGCCTTAATCAGCCCCAGCATTTT.

The CDR3 bases are TGTGCCAGCAGCCCAGACGGGGCGCGTGAGCAGTACTTC. Residues: CASSPDGAREQYF. V and J are TRBV3-1 and TRBJ2-7, with D tentatively TRBD1 or TRBD2 (5 bases each). Germline assignment: CDR1 LGHDT and CDR2 YNNKEL (reference sequence). There are 13 residues in the CDR3. V was clipped by 4 bases and J by 7 bases, with 14 bases between them.

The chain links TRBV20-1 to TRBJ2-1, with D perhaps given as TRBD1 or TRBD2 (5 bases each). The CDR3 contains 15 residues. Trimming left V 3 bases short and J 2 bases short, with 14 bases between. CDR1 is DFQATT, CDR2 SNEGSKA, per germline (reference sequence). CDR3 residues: CSASEAWGTYNEQFF. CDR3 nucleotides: TGCAGTGCTAGTGAAGCATGGGGGACCTACAATGAGCAGTTCTTC.

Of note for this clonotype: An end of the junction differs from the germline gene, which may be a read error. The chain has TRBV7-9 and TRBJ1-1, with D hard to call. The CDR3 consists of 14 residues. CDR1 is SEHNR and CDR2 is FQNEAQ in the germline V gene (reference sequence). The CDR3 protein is CASILDQMNTEAFF. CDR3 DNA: TGTGCCAGCATCTTAGACCAAATGAACACTGAAGCTTTCTTT.

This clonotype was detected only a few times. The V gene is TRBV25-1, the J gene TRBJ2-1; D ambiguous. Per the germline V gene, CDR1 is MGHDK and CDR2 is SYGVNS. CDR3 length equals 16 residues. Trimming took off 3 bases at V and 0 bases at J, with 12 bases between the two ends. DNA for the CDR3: TGTGCCAGCAGTGATTTGGGCAGGAGCTCCTACAATGAGCAGTTCTTC. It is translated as CASSDLGRSSYNEQFF.

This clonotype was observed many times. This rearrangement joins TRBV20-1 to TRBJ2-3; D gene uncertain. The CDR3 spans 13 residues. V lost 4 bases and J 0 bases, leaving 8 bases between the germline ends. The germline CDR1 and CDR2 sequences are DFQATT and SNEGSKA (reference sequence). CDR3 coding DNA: TGCAGTGCTACTACGGACAGCACAGATACGCAGTATTTT. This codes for CSATTDSTDTQYF.

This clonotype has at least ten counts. CDR3 coding DNA: TGTGCCAGCAGCCAAGATCTTGGGGGAAACACTGAAGCTTTCTTT. Residues: CASSQDLGGNTEAFF. The chain links TRBV14 to TRBJ1-1; TRBD1 is a possible D gene (5 bases). V was clipped by 0 bases and J by 2 bases, with 10 bases between them. CDR1 and CDR2 (germline): SGHDN, FVKESK. This CDR3 contains 15 residues.

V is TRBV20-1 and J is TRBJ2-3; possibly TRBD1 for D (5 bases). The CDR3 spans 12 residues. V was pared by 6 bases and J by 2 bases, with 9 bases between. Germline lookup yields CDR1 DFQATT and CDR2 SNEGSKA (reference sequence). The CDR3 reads CSAKDITDTQYF. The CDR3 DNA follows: TGCAGTGCCAAGGACATCACAGATACGCAGTATTTT.

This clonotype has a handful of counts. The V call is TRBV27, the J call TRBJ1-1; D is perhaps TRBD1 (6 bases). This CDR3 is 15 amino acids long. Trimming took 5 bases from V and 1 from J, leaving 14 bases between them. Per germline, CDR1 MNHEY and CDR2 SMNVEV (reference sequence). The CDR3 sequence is CASSTGPRSNTEAFF. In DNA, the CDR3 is TGTGCCAGCAGTACAGGGCCCAGGTCGAACACTGAAGCTTTCTTT.

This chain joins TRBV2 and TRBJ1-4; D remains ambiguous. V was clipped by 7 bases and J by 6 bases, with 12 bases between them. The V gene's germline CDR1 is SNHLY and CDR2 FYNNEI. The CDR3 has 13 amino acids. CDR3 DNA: TGTGCCAGCATGAAGTCCGCCCATGAAAAACTGTTTTTT. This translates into CASMKSAHEKLFF.

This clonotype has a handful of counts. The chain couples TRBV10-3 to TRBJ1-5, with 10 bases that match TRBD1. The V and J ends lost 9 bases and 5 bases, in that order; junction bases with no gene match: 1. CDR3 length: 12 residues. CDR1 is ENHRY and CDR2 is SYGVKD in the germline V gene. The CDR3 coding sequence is TGTGCCATGGGGACAGGGGATCAGCCCCAGCATTTT. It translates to CAMGTGDQPQHF.

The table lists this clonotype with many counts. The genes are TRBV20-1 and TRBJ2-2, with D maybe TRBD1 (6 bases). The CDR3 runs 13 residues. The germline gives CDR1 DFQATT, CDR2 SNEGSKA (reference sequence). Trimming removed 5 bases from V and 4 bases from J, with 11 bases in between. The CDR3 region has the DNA TGCAGTGCTCCGGGACACTCCACCGGGGAGCTGTTTTTT. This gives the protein CSAPGHSTGELFF.

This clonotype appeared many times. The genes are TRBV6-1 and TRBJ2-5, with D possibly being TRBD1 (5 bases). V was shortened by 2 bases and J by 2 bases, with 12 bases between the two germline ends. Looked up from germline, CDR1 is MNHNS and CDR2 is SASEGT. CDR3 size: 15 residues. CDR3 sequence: CASSESRQRQETQYF. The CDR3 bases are TGTGCCAGCAGTGAATCCCGACAGAGACAAGAGACCCAGTACTTC.

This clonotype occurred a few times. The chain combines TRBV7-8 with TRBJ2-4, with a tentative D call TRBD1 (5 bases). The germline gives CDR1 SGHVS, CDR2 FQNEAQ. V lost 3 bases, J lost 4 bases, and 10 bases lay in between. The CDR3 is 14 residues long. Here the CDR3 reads CASSFRTKKNIQYF. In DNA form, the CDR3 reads TGTGCCAGCAGCTTTAGGACAAAAAAAAACATTCAGTACTTC.

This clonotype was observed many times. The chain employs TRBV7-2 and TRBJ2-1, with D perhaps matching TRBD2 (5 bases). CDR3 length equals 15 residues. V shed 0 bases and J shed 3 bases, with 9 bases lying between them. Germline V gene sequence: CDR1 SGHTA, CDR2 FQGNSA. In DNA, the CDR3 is TGTGCCAGCAGCTTAGCGGGAGACCTCTACAATGAGCAGTTCTTC. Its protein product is CASSLAGDLYNEQFF.

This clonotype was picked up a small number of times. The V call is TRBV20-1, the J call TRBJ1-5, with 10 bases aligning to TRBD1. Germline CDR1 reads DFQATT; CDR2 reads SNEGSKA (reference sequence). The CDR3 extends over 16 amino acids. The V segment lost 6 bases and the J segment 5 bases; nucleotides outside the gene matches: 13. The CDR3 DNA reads TGCAGTGCCACGGACAGGGGGAGACCAATCGATCAGCCCCAGCATTTT. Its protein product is CSATDRGRPIDQPQHF.

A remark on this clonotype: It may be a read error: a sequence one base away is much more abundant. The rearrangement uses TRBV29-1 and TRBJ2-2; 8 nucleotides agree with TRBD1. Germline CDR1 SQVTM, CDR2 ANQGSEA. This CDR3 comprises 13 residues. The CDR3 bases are TGCAGCGTTGCTACAGGGGGGACCGGGGAGCTGGTTTTT. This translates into CSVATGGTGELVF.

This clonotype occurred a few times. The chain's CDR3 is CASSDRLAVGEQYV. The CDR3 DNA sequence: TGTGCCAGCAGTGATCGGCTAGCGGTGGGGGAGCAGTACGTC. The genes are TRBV2 and TRBJ2-7; 7 positions agree with TRBD2. CDR3 length equals 14 residues. With 3 bases clipped from V and 7 bases from J, the junction kept 9 bases outside the gene matches. Per germline, CDR1 SNHLY and CDR2 FYNNEI.